This T cell receptor beta chain is from a study of technical replicates of blood from a handful of donors. This CDR3 has 19 amino acids. Germline V gene data show CDR1 as SGHRS and CDR2 as YFSETQ. V lost 5 bases to trimming and J lost 0 bases; unmatched junction nucleotides: 15. Sequenced by immunoSEQ multiplex PCR; TCRdb stores in-frame clones only, minus some. The table includes 65,000 to 80,000 clones, 90% to 95% detected once. This sequence joins TRBV5-1 and TRBJ2-2, with 8 bases aligning to TRBD2. Material: T cells isolated from PBMCs. This TCR was recovered from a human donor in good health. CDR3 sequence: CASSAGGHLPSSNTGELFF. The CDR3 region has the DNA TGCGCCAGCAGTGCGGGGGGTCACCTCCCAAGCTCGAACACCGGGGAGCTGTTTTTT.